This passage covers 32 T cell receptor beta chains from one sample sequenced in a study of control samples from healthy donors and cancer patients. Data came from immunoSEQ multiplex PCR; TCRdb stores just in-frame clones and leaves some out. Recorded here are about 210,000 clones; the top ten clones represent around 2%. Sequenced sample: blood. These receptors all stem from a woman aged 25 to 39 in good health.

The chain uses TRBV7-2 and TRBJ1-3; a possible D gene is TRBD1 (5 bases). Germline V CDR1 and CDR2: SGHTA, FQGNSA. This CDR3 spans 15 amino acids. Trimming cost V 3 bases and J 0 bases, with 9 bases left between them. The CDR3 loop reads CASSFDRSSGNTIYF. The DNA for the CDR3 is TGTGCCAGCAGCTTTGACAGAAGCTCTGGAAACACCATATATTTT.

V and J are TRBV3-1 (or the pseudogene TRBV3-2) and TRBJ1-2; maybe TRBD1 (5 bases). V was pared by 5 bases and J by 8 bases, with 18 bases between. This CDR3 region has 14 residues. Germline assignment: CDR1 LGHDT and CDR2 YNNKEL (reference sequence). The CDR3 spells CASSSGTDGRGYTF. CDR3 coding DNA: TGTGCCAGCAGCTCAGGGACCGACGGGAGGGGCTACACCTTC.

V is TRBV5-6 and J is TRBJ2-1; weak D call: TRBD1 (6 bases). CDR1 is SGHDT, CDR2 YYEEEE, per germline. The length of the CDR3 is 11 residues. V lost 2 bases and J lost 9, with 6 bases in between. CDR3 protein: CASSLQGEQFF. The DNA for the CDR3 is TGTGCCAGCAGCTTACAGGGTGAGCAGTTCTTC.

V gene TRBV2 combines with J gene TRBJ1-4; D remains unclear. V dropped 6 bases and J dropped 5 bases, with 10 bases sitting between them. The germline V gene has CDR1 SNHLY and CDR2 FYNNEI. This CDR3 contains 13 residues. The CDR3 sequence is CASRPSPNEKLFF. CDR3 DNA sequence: TGTGCCAGCAGGCCATCTCCGAATGAAAAACTGTTTTTT.

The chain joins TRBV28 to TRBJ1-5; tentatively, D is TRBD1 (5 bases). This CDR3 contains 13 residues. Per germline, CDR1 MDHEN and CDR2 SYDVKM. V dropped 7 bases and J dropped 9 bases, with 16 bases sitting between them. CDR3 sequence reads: CASTPGDGGPQHF. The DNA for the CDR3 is TGTGCCAGCACCCCGGGGGACGGCGGGCCCCAGCATTTT.

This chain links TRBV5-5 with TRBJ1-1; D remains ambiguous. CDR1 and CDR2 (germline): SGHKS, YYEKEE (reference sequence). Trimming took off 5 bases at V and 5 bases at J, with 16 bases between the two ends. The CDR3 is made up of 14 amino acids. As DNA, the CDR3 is TGTGCCAGCAGTCCCGATCATTCCTGGACTGAAGCTTTCTTT. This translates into CASSPDHSWTEAFF.

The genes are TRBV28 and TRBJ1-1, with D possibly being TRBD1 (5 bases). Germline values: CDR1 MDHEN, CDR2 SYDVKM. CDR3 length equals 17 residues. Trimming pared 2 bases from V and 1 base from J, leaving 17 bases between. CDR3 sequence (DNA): TGTGCCAGCAGTTTAGGGGCATTCTGGCGTTCGAACACTGAAGCTTTCTTT. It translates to CASSLGAFWRSNTEAFF.

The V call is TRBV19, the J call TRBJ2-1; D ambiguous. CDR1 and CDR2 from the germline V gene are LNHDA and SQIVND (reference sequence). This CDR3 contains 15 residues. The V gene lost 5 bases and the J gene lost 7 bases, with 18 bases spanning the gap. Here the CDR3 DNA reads TGTGCCAGTAGTCTCCTTGGGTACCCGGCGAATGAGCAGTTCTTC. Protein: CASSLLGYPANEQFF. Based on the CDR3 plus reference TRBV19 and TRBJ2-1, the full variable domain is DGGITQSPKYLFRKEGQNVTLSCEQNLNHDAMYWYRQDPGQGLRLIYYSQIVNDFQKGDIAEGYSVSREKKESFPLTVTSAQKNPTAFYLCASSLLGYPANEQFFGPGTRLTVL.

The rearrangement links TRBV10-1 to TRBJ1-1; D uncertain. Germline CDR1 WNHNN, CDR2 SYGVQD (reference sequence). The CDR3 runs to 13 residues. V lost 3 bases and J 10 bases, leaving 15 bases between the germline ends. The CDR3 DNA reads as TGCGCCAGCAGTGAATTTAGTAGTAGTGGAGCTTTCTTT. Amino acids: CASSEFSSSGAFF.

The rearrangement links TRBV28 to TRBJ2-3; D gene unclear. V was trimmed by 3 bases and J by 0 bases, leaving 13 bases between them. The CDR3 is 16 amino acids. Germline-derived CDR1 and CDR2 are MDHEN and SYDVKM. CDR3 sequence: CASSFSRYTSTDTQYF. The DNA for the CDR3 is TGTGCCAGCAGTTTCAGCCGCTACACTAGCACAGATACGCAGTATTTT.

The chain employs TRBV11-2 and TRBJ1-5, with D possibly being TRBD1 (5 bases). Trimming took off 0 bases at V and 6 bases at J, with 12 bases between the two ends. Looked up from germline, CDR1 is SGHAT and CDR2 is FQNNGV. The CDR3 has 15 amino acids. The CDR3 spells CASSLDQGWGQPQHF. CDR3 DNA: TGTGCCAGCAGCTTAGATCAGGGATGGGGTCAGCCCCAGCATTTT.

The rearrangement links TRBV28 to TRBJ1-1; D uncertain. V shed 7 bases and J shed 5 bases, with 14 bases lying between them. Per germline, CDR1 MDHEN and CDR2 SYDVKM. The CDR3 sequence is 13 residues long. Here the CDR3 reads CASIPVPATEAFF. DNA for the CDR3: TGTGCCAGCATTCCCGTCCCGGCGACTGAAGCTTTCTTT.

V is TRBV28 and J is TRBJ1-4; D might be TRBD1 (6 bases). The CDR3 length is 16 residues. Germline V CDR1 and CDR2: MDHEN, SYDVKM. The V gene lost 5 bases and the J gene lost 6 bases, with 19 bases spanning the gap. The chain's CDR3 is CASSPSHRDSHEKLFF. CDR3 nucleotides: TGTGCCAGCAGTCCCTCTCACAGGGATTCTCATGAAAAACTGTTTTTT.

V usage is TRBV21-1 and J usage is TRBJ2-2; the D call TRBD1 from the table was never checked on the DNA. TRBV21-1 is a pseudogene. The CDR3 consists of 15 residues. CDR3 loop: CASRLNGGSTGELFF. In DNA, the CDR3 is TGTGCCAGCAGACTAAATGGGGGCAGCACCGGGGAGCTGTTTTTT.

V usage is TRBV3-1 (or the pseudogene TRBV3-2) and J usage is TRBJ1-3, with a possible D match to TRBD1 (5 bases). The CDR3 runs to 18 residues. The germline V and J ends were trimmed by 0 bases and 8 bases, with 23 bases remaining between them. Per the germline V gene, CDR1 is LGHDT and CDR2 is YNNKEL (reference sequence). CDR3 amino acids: CASSQDALGRQYFHTIYF. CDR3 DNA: TGTGCCAGCAGCCAAGATGCCCTCGGACGACAGTACTTCCACACCATATATTTT.

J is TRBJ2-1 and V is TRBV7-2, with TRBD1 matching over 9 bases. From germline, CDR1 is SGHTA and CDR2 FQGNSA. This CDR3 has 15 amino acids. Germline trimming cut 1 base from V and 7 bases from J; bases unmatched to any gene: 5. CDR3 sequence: CASSLGGTGWNEQFF. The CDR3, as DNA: TGTGCCAGCAGCTTAGGGGGGACAGGGTGGAATGAGCAGTTCTTC.

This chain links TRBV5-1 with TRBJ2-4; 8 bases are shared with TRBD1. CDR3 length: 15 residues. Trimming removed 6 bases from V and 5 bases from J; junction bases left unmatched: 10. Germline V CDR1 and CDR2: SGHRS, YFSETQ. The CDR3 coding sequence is TGCGCCAGCACCGTTGTAGGACAGGGCCAAAACATTCAGTACTTC. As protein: CASTVVGQGQNIQYF.

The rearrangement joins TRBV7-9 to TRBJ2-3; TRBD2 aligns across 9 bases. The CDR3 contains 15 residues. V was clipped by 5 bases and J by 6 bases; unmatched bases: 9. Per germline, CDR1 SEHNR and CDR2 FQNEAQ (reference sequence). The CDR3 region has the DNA TGTGCCAGCAGCCCTCGTGAGCGGGGGGAGGATACGCAGTATTTT. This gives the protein CASSPRERGEDTQYF.

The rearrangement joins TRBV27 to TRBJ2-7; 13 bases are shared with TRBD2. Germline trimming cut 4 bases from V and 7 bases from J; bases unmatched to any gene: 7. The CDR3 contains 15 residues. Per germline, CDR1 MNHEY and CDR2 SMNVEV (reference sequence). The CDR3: CASSWRTSGGQEQYF. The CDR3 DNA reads TGTGCCAGCAGTTGGAGGACTAGCGGGGGCCAGGAGCAGTACTTC.

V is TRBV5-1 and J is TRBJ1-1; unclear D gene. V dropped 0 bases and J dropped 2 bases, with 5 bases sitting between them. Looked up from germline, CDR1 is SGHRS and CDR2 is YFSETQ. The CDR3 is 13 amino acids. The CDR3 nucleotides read TGCGCCAGCAGCTTGGACCCCAACACTGAAGCTTTCTTT. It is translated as CASSLDPNTEAFF.

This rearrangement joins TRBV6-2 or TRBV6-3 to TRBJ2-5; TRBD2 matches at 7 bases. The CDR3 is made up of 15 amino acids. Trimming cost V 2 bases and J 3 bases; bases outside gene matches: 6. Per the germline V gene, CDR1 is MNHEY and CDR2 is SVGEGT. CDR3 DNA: TGTGCCAGCAGTTACCAAGCGGGGTACAAAGAGACCCAGTACTTC. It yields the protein CASSYQAGYKETQYF.

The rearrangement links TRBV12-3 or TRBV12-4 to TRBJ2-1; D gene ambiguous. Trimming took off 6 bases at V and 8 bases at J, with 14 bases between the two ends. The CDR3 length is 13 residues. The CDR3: CASSRTDADEQFF. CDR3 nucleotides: TGTGCCAGCAGCCGGACCGATGCGGATGAGCAGTTCTTC.

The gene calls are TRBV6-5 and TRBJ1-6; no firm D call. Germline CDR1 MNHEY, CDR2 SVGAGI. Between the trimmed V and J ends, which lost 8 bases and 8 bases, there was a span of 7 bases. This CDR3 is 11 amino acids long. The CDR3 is CASERDSPLHF. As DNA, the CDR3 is TGTGCCAGCGAACGGGATTCACCCCTCCACTTT.

CDR3 protein: CASSLPTVSTEAFF. CDR3 in DNA: TGTGCCAGCAGTTTGCCTACAGTATCCACTGAAGCTTTCTTT. The rearrangement joins TRBV28 to TRBJ1-1; D not resolved. CDR3 length: 14 residues. The germline V and J ends were trimmed by 3 bases and 4 bases, with 12 bases remaining between them. Germline V gene data show CDR1 as MDHEN and CDR2 as SYDVKM.

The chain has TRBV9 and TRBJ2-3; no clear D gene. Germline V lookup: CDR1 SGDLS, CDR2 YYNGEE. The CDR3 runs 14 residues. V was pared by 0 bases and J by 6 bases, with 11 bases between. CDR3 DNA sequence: TGTGCCAGCAGCGTAGACGGAGATTTGGATACGCAGTATTTT. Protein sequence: CASSVDGDLDTQYF. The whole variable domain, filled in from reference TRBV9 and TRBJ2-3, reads DSGVTQTPKHLITATGQRVTLRCSPRSGDLSVYWYQQSLDQGLQFLIQYYNGEERAKGNILERFSAQQFPDLHSELNLSSLELGDSALYFCASSVDGDLDTQYFGPGTRLTVL.

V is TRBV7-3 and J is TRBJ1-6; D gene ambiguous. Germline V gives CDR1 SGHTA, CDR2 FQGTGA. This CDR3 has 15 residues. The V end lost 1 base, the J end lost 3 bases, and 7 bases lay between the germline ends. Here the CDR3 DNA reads TGTGCCAGCAGCTTAAACGGATACTATAATTCACCCCTCCACTTT. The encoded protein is CASSLNGYYNSPLHF.

The CDR3 coding sequence is TGCGCCAGCAGCCGCGGACAGGGCAATCAGCCCCAGCATTTT. It encodes CASSRGQGNQPQHF. The chain couples TRBV4-1 to TRBJ1-5, with 7 positions matching TRBD1. Germline V gene lookup returns CDR1 MGHRA and CDR2 YSYEKL. The CDR3 runs to 14 residues. V lost 4 bases and J lost 2; bases outside the gene matches: 2.

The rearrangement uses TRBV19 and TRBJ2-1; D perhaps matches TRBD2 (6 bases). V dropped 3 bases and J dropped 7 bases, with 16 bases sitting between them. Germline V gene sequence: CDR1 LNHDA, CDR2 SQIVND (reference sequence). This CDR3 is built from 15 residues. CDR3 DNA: TGTGCCAGTAGTATTGGTAGCGGCCTTAGGAATGAGCAGTTCTTC. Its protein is CASSIGSGLRNEQFF.

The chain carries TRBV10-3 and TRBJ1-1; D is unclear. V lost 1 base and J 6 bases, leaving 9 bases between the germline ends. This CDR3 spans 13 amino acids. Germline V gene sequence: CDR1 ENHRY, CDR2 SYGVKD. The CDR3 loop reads CAISEFSGSEAFF. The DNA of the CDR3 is TGTGCCATCAGTGAGTTCTCGGGCTCTGAAGCTTTCTTT.

CDR3 region: CASNPRGINYGYTF. As DNA, the CDR3 is TGTGCCAGCAACCCCCGGGGGATTAACTATGGCTACACCTTC. The chain joins TRBV5-4 to TRBJ1-2; D perhaps matches TRBD1 (5 bases). This CDR3 contains 14 residues. Germline V lookup: CDR1 SGHNT, CDR2 YYREEE (reference sequence). The V end was cut by 6 bases, the J end by 1 base, with 13 bases between.

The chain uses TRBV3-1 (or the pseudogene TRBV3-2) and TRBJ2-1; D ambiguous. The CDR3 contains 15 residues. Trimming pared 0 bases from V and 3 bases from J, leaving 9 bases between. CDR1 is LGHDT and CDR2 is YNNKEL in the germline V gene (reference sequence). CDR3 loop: CASSQDLGIYNEQFF. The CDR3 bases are TGTGCCAGCAGCCAAGATTTGGGTATCTACAATGAGCAGTTCTTC.

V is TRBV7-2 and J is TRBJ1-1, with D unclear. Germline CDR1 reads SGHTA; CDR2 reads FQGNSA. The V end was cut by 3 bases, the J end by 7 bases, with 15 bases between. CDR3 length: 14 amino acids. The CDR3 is CASSFRKGSGEAFF. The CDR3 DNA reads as TGTGCCAGCAGCTTTCGCAAGGGCAGTGGTGAAGCTTTCTTT.